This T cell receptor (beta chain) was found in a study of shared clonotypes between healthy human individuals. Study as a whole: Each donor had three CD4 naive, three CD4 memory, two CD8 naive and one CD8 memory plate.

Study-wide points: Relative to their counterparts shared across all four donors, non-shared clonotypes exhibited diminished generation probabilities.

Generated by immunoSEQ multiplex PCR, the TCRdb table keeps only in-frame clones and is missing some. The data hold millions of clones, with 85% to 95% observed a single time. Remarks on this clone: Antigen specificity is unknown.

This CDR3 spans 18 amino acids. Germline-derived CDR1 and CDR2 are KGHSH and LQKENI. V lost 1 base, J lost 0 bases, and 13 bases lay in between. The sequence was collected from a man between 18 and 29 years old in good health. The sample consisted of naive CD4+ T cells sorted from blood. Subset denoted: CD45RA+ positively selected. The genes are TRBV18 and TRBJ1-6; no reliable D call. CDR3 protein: CASSPLPSVDSYNSPLHF. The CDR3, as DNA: TGTGCCAGCTCACCACTGCCTTCCGTCGACTCCTATAATTCACCCCTCCACTTT.